This TCR beta chain was captured in a study of patients and donors after allogeneic stem cell transplantation. This clonotype was found many times. TCRdb processed the RT-PCR reads anew with MiXCR; each CDR3 protein has one entry. Of some 880,000 distinct CDR3 sequences in the sample, roughly 18% are singletons; the top ten hold 5% to 7.5%. CDR1 is DFQATT and CDR2 is SNEGSKA in the germline V gene (reference sequence). Trimming removed 6 bases from V and 2 bases from J, with 19 bases in between. CDR3 length equals 16 residues. The sequenced sample consisted of blood, either unsorted or a sorted T cell fraction (not recorded which). The rearrangement uses TRBV20-1 and TRBJ2-2; tentative D call: TRBD2 (5 bases). The origin of this receptor is a human donor who was either an allogeneic HSCT recipient or a stem cell or donor lymphocyte infusion donor (not recorded which). It is not recorded whose cells these are; they may come from a transplant donor. The CDR3 DNA sequence: TGCAGTGCCCGGAGGAGTTTAAAGCTTAACACCGGGGAGCTGTTTTTT. Amino acid sequence: CSARRSLKLNTGELFF.